The TCR beta chain under discussion was sequenced for a study of shared clonotypes between healthy human individuals. Points on this clone: The antigen remains undetermined.

Study findings and constraints: Larger estimated richness was generally recorded for naive subsets relative to memory subsets.

Germline V gene data show CDR1 as MNHNS and CDR2 as SASEGT. The CDR3 has 11 amino acids. The V and J ends lost 4 bases and 8 bases respectively, with 5 bases between them. Authors' analysis steps: Filtering differed, since immunoSEQ gave only junction sequences and no quality scores. Method: immunoSEQ multiplex PCR; TCRdb's copy keeps in-frame clones and lacks some. V and J calls and clone size are those listed in that table; D and trimming were worked out from the DNA. The top ten clones hold less than 0.15% of a sample with under 2,500,000 clones, almost 96% of them seen once. The chain uses TRBV6-1 and TRBJ1-4; D not certain. What was sequenced was naive CD4+ T cells sorted from blood. Subset reported: CD45RA+ positively selected. This clonotype was obtained from a young man in good health. The CDR3, as DNA: TGTGCCAGCAGTGTATCGGAAAAACTGTTTTTT. Its protein product is CASSVSEKLFF.